What follows are 16 T cell receptor beta chains derived from one specimen sequenced in a study of response to subunit inactivated influenza vaccine. TCRdb analysed the RT-PCR reads with MiXCR anew, one entry per CDR3 protein. This sample carries under 850,000 distinct CDR3 sequences, under 20% of them seen once, and the ten largest clones take roughly 10%. The sample consisted of PBMCs from blood, taken about 5 days after vaccination. The receptors come from a middle-aged man who received an inactivated influenza vaccine.

The chain combines TRBV4-1 with TRBJ2-2; D unresolved. V was shortened by 0 bases and J by 5 bases, with 10 bases between the two germline ends. The CDR3 runs to 15 residues. CDR1 and CDR2 (germline): MGHRA, YSYEKL. CDR3 amino acids: CASSQERRVTGELFF. CDR3 DNA sequence: TGCGCCAGCAGCCAAGAACGAAGAGTAACCGGGGAGCTGTTTTTT.

This clonotype has just a few counts. This sequence joins TRBV7-2 and TRBJ2-7; TRBD1 might be the D (6 bases). The germline V gene has CDR1 SGHTA and CDR2 FQGNSA. The V gene lost 4 bases and the J gene lost 3 bases, with 10 bases spanning the gap. The CDR3 has 13 residues. The chain's CDR3 is CASSSDRIYEQYF. The CDR3 region has the DNA TGTGCCAGCAGCTCCGACAGGATCTACGAGCAGTACTTC.

CDR3 protein: CASSDRSQETQYF. CDR3 sequence (DNA): TGTGCCAGCAGTGATCGCAGCCAAGAGACCCAGTACTTC. This chain links TRBV25-1 with TRBJ2-5; D not resolved. Germline values: CDR1 MGHDK, CDR2 SYGVNS. CDR3 length: 13 residues. Trimming removed 3 bases from V and 1 base from J, with 6 bases in between.

The table lists this clonotype with many counts. V is TRBV12-3 or TRBV12-4 and J is TRBJ2-1; D unclear. The CDR3 runs to 12 residues. V lost 2 bases and J lost 13, with 12 bases in between. The CDR3 DNA follows: TGTGCCAGCAGTTTATACCCAATGGATCAGTTCTTC. The encoded protein is CASSLYPMDQFF.

V usage is TRBV7-2 and J usage is TRBJ2-2, with D hard to call. V shed 9 bases and J shed 0 bases, with 11 bases lying between them. The CDR3 totals 14 residues. Per the germline V gene, CDR1 is SGHTA and CDR2 is FQGNSA. DNA for the CDR3: TGTGCCAGTAGTACTACTACGAACACCGGGGAGCTGTTTTTT. As protein: CASSTTTNTGELFF.

This clonotype was seen more than once but under ten times. This chain uses TRBV14 with TRBJ2-5; a weak D match, TRBD1 (5 bases). The length of the CDR3 is 13 residues. Germline lookup yields CDR1 SGHDN and CDR2 FVKESK. Deletions cut 7 bases from V and 1 base from J, with 10 bases between. For the CDR3, the DNA is TGTGCCAGCAACAGACAGTTCCAAGAGACCCAGTACTTC. Its protein is CASNRQFQETQYF.

This clonotype was observed a few times. The rearrangement uses TRBV7-2 and TRBJ1-2; 8 nucleotides align to TRBD1. The CDR3 is made up of 14 amino acids. CDR1 and CDR2 from the germline V gene are SGHTA and FQGNSA. With 5 bases clipped from V and 4 bases from J, the junction kept 6 bases outside the gene matches. CDR3 loop: CASSLDRVLYGYTF. In DNA, the CDR3 is TGTGCCAGCAGCCTGGACAGGGTCCTCTATGGCTACACCTTC.

This clonotype has a handful of counts. V gene TRBV5-1 combines with J gene TRBJ2-3; 7 positions agree with TRBD1. V gave up 0 bases and J gave up 5 bases; unmatched junction bases: 6. The length of the CDR3 is 15 residues. The germline V gene encodes CDR1 SGHRS and CDR2 YFSETQ. The CDR3 bases are TGCGCCAGCAGCTTGGGAAATTCAGGGGGAGATACGCAGTATTTT. Amino acid sequence: CASSLGNSGGDTQYF.

In this sample, this clonotype turned up a few times. The genes are TRBV5-5 and TRBJ1-2, with 10 bases that match TRBD1. CDR1 and CDR2 (germline): SGHKS, YYEKEE (reference sequence). Trimming took 5 bases from V and 4 from J; bases not matched to a gene: 8. CDR3 length: 15 amino acids. The CDR3 bases are TGTGCCAGCAGTCTGTCACGGACAGGGGGCTATGGCTACACCTTC. This codes for CASSLSRTGGYGYTF.

The CDR3 loop reads CASSPPGQRPNEQYF. In DNA form, the CDR3 reads TGTGCCAGCTCACCACCGGGACAGAGACCCAACGAGCAGTACTTC. The chain links TRBV18 to TRBJ2-7; 7 nucleotides agree with TRBD1. The V gene end was trimmed by 0 bases and the J gene end by 5 bases; junction bases not matched to a gene: 7. CDR3 length: 15 amino acids. The germline gives CDR1 KGHSH, CDR2 LQKENI.

CDR3 DNA sequence: TGTGCCAGCAGTATGGGGGTTGGGGAGACCCAGTACTTC. This translates into CASSMGVGETQYF. The chain employs TRBV7-3 and TRBJ2-5; either TRBD1 or TRBD2 may fit D (5 bases each). Trimming took off 6 bases at V and 5 bases at J, with 13 bases between the two ends. Germline V gene sequence: CDR1 SGHTA, CDR2 FQGTGA. The CDR3 is 13 residues long.

This clonotype has a count of ten or more. This chain connects TRBV20-1 to TRBJ2-5; 8 bases are shared with TRBD2. With 0 bases clipped from V and 4 bases from J, the junction kept 10 bases outside the gene matches. The CDR3 is 16 amino acids. The germline CDR1 and CDR2 sequences are DFQATT and SNEGSKA (reference sequence). The CDR3 here is CSAREVGRETRETQYF. The CDR3 DNA follows: TGCAGTGCTAGAGAAGTCGGGAGGGAGACCAGAGAGACCCAGTACTTC.

This chain uses TRBV3-1 with TRBJ1-2; 8 bases match TRBD1. The V gene end was trimmed by 2 bases and the J gene end by 4 bases; junction bases not matched to a gene: 9. Germline loops: CDR1 LGHDT, CDR2 YNNKEL (reference sequence). This CDR3 region has 16 residues. The CDR3 sequence is CASSQSRTGRLYGYTF. In DNA, the CDR3 is TGTGCCAGCAGCCAATCCCGGACAGGGCGCCTCTATGGCTACACCTTC.

J is TRBJ2-7 and V is TRBV9; 7 positions match TRBD1. The CDR3 spans 16 residues. Per the germline V gene, CDR1 is SGDLS and CDR2 is YYNGEE. After removal of 4 bases from V and 2 bases from J, the junction contained 12 bases not matched to a gene. The CDR3: CASSSGTGTVPYEQYF. The CDR3, as DNA: TGTGCCAGCAGCTCCGGCACCGGGACAGTACCCTACGAGCAGTACTTC. The full variable domain, its missing parts supplied by reference TRBV9 and TRBJ2-7, is DSGVTQTPKHLITATGQRVTLRCSPRSGDLSVYWYQQSLDQGLQFLIQYYNGEERAKGNILERFSAQQFPDLHSELNLSSLELGDSALYFCASSSGTGTVPYEQYFGPGTRLTVT.

This clonotype occurred many times. The rearrangement joins TRBV7-2 to TRBJ1-2, with D uncertain. The CDR3 loop spans 11 amino acids. CDR1 is SGHTA and CDR2 is FQGNSA in the germline V gene. Trimming removed 2 bases from V and 4 bases from J, with 2 bases in between. The CDR3 coding sequence is TGTGCCAGCAGCTTAATCTATGGCTACACCTTC. Translated: CASSLIYGYTF.

This clonotype showed up just a few times. V and J are TRBV9 and TRBJ2-3; D gene unclear. V was clipped by 0 bases and J by 3 bases, with 14 bases between them. Germline V gives CDR1 SGDLS, CDR2 YYNGEE. The CDR3 loop spans 16 amino acids. This CDR3 reads CASSVEPGDGTDTQYF. CDR3 coding DNA: TGTGCCAGCAGCGTAGAGCCTGGGGATGGAACAGATACGCAGTATTTT.